These 3 T cell receptor beta chains were all obtained from the same sample, sequenced in a study of blood T cell repertoires in COVID-19. Assay used: immunoSEQ multiplex PCR; TCRdb lists only in-frame clones, some missing. The sample has 400,000 to 500,000 clones, roughly 90% seen once; the top ten hold approximately 1.5%. The sequencing input was PBMCs or T cells enriched from blood (not recorded which). These receptors were obtained from a woman younger than 30 who had been exposed to COVID-19.

This chain uses TRBV28 with TRBJ1-2, with D perhaps matching TRBD1 (5 bases). CDR1 and CDR2 (germline): MDHEN, SYDVKM. V dropped 1 base and J dropped 4 bases, with 13 bases sitting between them. The CDR3 has 15 amino acids. The CDR3 loop is CASSLLPGGFYGYTF. The CDR3 bases are TGTGCCAGCAGTTTATTGCCTGGGGGGTTCTATGGCTACACCTTC.

This sequence joins TRBV11-2 and TRBJ1-4, with TRBD1 as a possible D gene (6 bases). This CDR3 is built from 16 residues. Germline values: CDR1 SGHAT, CDR2 FQNNGV. V lost 3 bases, J lost 8 bases, and 19 bases lay in between. Here the CDR3 reads CASSLSSGSQGEKLFF. In DNA, the CDR3 is TGTGCCAGCAGCTTGTCCTCAGGGTCGCAGGGGGAAAAACTGTTTTTT.

The rearrangement joins TRBV18 to TRBJ2-5, with D possibly TRBD2 on 6 matching bases. V was clipped by 6 bases and J by 5 bases, with 22 bases between them. CDR1 and CDR2 (germline): KGHSH, LQKENI. The length of the CDR3 is 16 residues. The CDR3 here is CASSPADGGLAETQYF. Written as DNA, the CDR3 is TGTGCCAGCTCCCCTGCGGACGGGGGACTGGCCGAGACCCAGTACTTC.